Each of the 13 T cell receptor beta chains below was sequenced from the same sample in a study of identical twins. Each CDR3 protein gets one entry after TCRdb re-called the 5' RACE reads with MiXCR. This table holds some 630,000 distinct CDR3 sequences, roughly 6.6% found once. This sample was shared with a second study, whose subject was yellow fever vaccine responses in identical twins.

The sample comprised PBMCs. These receptors all come from a woman aged 18-29 years in good health.

This clonotype was picked up many times. The chain combines TRBV12-3 or TRBV12-4 with TRBJ2-5, with D perhaps TRBD1 (6 bases). The ends were cut back, 6 bases at V and 1 base at J, with 15 bases in the middle. CDR3 size: 15 residues. The CDR3 sequence: CASRLGHQLQETQYF. The CDR3 DNA follows: TGTGCCAGCAGGCTGGGACACCAACTCCAAGAGACCCAGTACTTC.

V and J are TRBV7-8 and TRBJ2-4; D gene unclear. The CDR3 runs to 13 residues. From germline, CDR1 is SGHVS and CDR2 FQNEAQ. V lost 5 bases and J 7 bases, leaving 12 bases between the germline ends. The CDR3 loop reads CASSLGRPNIQYF. In nucleotides, the CDR3 is TGTGCCAGCAGCCTGGGCCGCCCGAACATTCAGTACTTC.

The chain uses TRBV29-1 and TRBJ2-7; D gene ambiguous. The CDR3 loop spans 13 amino acids. V dropped 6 bases and J dropped 0 bases, with 12 bases sitting between them. In germline, CDR1 is SQVTM, CDR2 ANQGSEA. CDR3 sequence reads: CSVAAPSSYEQYF. CDR3 nucleotides: TGCAGCGTCGCGGCACCGAGCTCCTACGAGCAGTACTTC.

J is TRBJ2-1 and V is TRBV12-3 or TRBV12-4, with D possibly being TRBD1 (6 bases). The length of the CDR3 is 13 residues. Trimming cost V 6 bases and J 11 bases, with 17 bases left between them. This CDR3 is CASSGQKNPKQFF. CDR3 sequence (DNA): TGTGCCAGCAGCGGACAGAAAAACCCCAAGCAGTTCTTC.

This clonotype has at least ten counts. The rearrangement uses TRBV7-9 and TRBJ1-2; D gene ambiguous. CDR1 is SEHNR, CDR2 FQNEAQ, per germline (reference sequence). CDR3 size: 14 residues. Trimming took 1 base from V and 7 from J, leaving 13 bases between them. CDR3 bases: TGTGCCAGCAGCTTAGGGGAGACGGGGAGTGGCTACACCTTC. Amino acids: CASSLGETGSGYTF. Looking up the rest from reference TRBV7-9 and TRBJ1-2 gives the full variable domain: DTGVSQNPRHKITKRGQNVTFRCDPISEHNRLYWYRQTLGQGPEFLTYFQNEAQLEKSRLLSDRFSAERPKGSFSTLEIQRTEQGDSAMYLCASSLGETGSGYTFGSGTRLTVV.

The rearrangement uses TRBV10-3 and TRBJ2-4; D not resolved. Germline assignment: CDR1 ENHRY and CDR2 SYGVKD. This CDR3 comprises 13 residues. With 4 bases removed from V and 8 bases from J, the gap between germline ends came to 12 bases. CDR3 amino acids: CAISAGFGDIQYF. CDR3 sequence (DNA): TGTGCCATCAGTGCCGGGTTTGGGGACATTCAGTACTTC.

The chain couples TRBV9 to TRBJ2-4; D may correspond to TRBD1 or TRBD2 (5 bases each). Per germline, CDR1 SGDLS and CDR2 YYNGEE. CDR3 length: 19 residues. V shed 0 bases and J shed 0 bases, with 19 bases lying between them. The CDR3 sequence: CASSVDGVGVGLAKNIQYF. CDR3 in DNA: TGTGCCAGCAGCGTAGATGGGGTGGGGGTCGGGCTAGCCAAAAACATTCAGTACTTC. Based on the CDR3 plus reference TRBV9 and TRBJ2-4, the full variable domain is DSGVTQTPKHLITATGQRVTLRCSPRSGDLSVYWYQQSLDQGLQFLIQYYNGEERAKGNILERFSAQQFPDLHSELNLSSLELGDSALYFCASSVDGVGVGLAKNIQYFGAGTRLSVL.

V and J are TRBV28 and TRBJ2-1; 9 nucleotides agree with TRBD1. The CDR3 sequence is 17 residues long. CDR1 and CDR2 from the germline V gene are MDHEN and SYDVKM. Losses at the gene ends were 3 bases for V and 7 bases for J; bases not matched to a gene: 13. In nucleotides, the CDR3 is TGTGCCAGCAGTTTGGTGGGTGACAGGGGGAACGGGAATGAGCAGTTCTTC. It codes for CASSLVGDRGNGNEQFF.

This clonotype was seen repeatedly, ten times or more. The chain couples TRBV28 to TRBJ2-1; TRBD1 is a possible D gene (6 bases). The V gene lost 3 bases and the J gene lost 10 bases, with 13 bases spanning the gap. Looked up from germline, CDR1 is MDHEN and CDR2 is SYDVKM. This CDR3 is 13 amino acids long. The CDR3 sequence is CASSFGQHREQFF. CDR3 bases: TGTGCCAGCAGTTTTGGACAGCATAGGGAGCAGTTCTTC.

This chain's CDR3 is CASSRAAGTNEKLFF. The CDR3 DNA sequence: TGTGCCAGCAGCCGTGCAGCAGGGACTAATGAAAAACTGTTTTTT. The chain carries TRBV6-1 and TRBJ1-4, with D possibly being TRBD1 (5 bases). The V end lost 6 bases, the J end lost 2 bases, and 13 bases lay between the germline ends. CDR1 and CDR2 (germline): MNHNS, SASEGT. The CDR3 extends over 15 amino acids.

V usage is TRBV27 and J usage is TRBJ2-1, with D unresolved. The V end was cut by 5 bases, the J end by 0 bases, with 11 bases between. CDR3 length equals 15 residues. The germline V gene has CDR1 MNHEY and CDR2 SMNVEV (reference sequence). CDR3 coding DNA: TGTGCCAGCAGTCCCGACCCGAGCTCCTACAATGAGCAGTTCTTC. Translation gives CASSPDPSSYNEQFF.

In this sample, this clonotype turned up a few times. This rearrangement joins TRBV12-3 or TRBV12-4 to TRBJ2-5, with D possibly matching TRBD2 (5 bases). The germline V and J ends were trimmed by 6 bases and 5 bases, with 28 bases remaining between them. CDR3 length: 18 residues. The CDR3 protein is CASSQNFRLRRGGETQYF. The CDR3 DNA is TGTGCCAGCAGCCAGAACTTTAGGTTAAGGCGTGGAGGTGAGACCCAGTACTTC.

This clonotype was counted ten times or more. The chain couples TRBV29-1 to TRBJ2-2; D uncertain. This CDR3 is built from 14 residues. The germline V gene has CDR1 SQVTM and CDR2 ANQGSEA. V was cut by 6 bases and J by 1 base, with 12 bases left in between. The DNA of the CDR3 is TGCAGCGTCCGACTCGCCAAGAACACCGGGGAGCTGTTTTTT. It yields the protein CSVRLAKNTGELFF.